This record concerns one T cell receptor beta chain sequence. This clone turned up a few times. Its antigen is still unknown. Per-base quality was not reported, and no clone a single base away is much larger than it. Trimming takes 10 bases from V and 6 bases from J, and the germline ends sit 21 bases apart. The CDR3 goes from the cysteine to the phenylalanine over 14 residues. The entry retains the CDR3 DNA only, 42 bases that are in frame from base 1. CDR1 and CDR2 were assigned from the germline V gene as ENHRY and SYGVKD. The data derive from a study of cytotoxic CD8 clonotypes in ibrutinib-treated CLL (dated by TCRdb to about 2021). For the study in its entirety: The cohort included around 15 treatment-naive and about a dozen relapsed/refractory patients; about 17 were IGHV unmutated. Cryopreserved peripheral blood mononuclear cells were collected at three points: before therapy, at response, and at either sustained remission or disease progression. On average, each sample had about 250,000 productive templates and 94,082 productive rearrangements. The response samples were drawn at a median of approximately 12 months into treatment, with a range of about 6 to 40 months. Longitudinal samples were obtainable from about 30% of the 86 participants in the trial. Responses were partial in some 24 patients and complete in 2; after median around 68 months follow-up, roughly 14 stayed in remission and about twelve progressed. The full study reports these points: Sampling times were not matched between patients in sustained remission and patients whose disease was progressing, and lymph node repertoires were not examined. Baseline clonality exceeded that of age-matched healthy donors and correlated strongly with circulating CD8+ T-cell counts. Public clonotypes were rare and either contracted or stayed stable during treatment, and the rise in clonality at ibrutinib response reflected the expansion of private clonotypes. At ibrutinib response clonality went up, during sustained remission it held steady, and at progression it dropped back toward baseline.

Each clonotype received, on average, 10x coverage in deep resolution sequencing performed on a MiSeq, where the target depth lay between 1 in 1 million and 1 in 200,000 T cells. The immunoSEQ hsTCRB Kit was used to generate the TCR beta libraries. The authors' pipeline ran thus. ImmunoSEQ Data Assistant and ImmunoSEQ Analyzer were used for data analysis, and V, D and J genes were assigned according to IMGT definitions. Clonality, with values ranging from 0 to 1, was calculated as one minus the normalized Shannon entropy of productive rearrangement frequencies. Only overrepresented clonotypes making up at least 0.05% of each patient's repertoire were included in the public clonotype analysis. Thirteen age-matched healthy donor repertoires from immuneACCESS were used as controls for clonality. Held by TCRdb, this immuneACCESS table contains in-frame sequences only and omits some clones. Under half of the omission traces to an unresolved V gene where checked; the cause of the rest is unknown. Clone size and the V and J calls come from that table; the DNA yielded D and trimming. Counted in this sample were around 20,000 clones; 65% to 85% of them appeared once. Around 6% of the sample is taken by the ten largest.

For TCR beta library preparation, roughly 2.1 micrograms of genomic DNA was extracted from cryopreserved PBMCs. High-throughput TCR beta sequencing was performed on longitudinal blood samples from CLL patients receiving ibrutinib monotherapy. The patients took part in an open-label, single-center phase 2 trial of ibrutinib monotherapy. Rearrangement joined TRBV10-3 to TRBJ1-1, with no confident D gene call. The source is a human donor with chronic lymphocytic leukemia. The sample consisted of PBMCs, taken before ibrutinib treatment. The DNA is TGTGCCACCCAAAACTTAATCAGGAGTCCTGAAGCTTTCTTT. Translated, it reads CATQNLIRSPEAFF.